This is a list of T cell receptor beta chains from one sample in a study of T-cell reconstitution after alpha-beta-depleted transplantation in children. Via MiXCR, TCRdb re-called the PCR reads, giving one row per CDR3 protein. This table has more than 85,000 distinct CDR3 sequences, around 6% appearing once. Sequenced here: PBMCs, mostly from graft donor cells, sampled 60 days after TCRalphabeta/CD19-depleted stem cell transplant. The source is a female patient aged 2 to 10 who had a stem cell transplant for Fanconi anemia, so the T cells may come from the graft donor. Both conserved end residues are part of each CDR3. D genes are given only for firm matches. The size field is filled for only some rows; it gives once, few, many or a size class.

v_gene	abundance	j_gene	d_gene	CDR3nt	CDR3aa
TRBV29-1	many	TRBJ2-7	TRBD2	TGCAGCGTTGAGACCATATCTAGCGGTTACGACTACGAGCAGTACTTC	CSVETISSGYDYEQYF
TRBV11-2	many	TRBJ2-7	NA	TGTGCCAGCAGCTTAGGGGCCACAGGGATCCCCTACGAGCAGTACTTC	CASSLGATGIPYEQYF
TRBV5-1	many	TRBJ1-2	NA	TGCGCCAGCAGCTTGGCCGAGGCAGAGATCTATGGCTACACCTTC	CASSLAEAEIYGYTF
TRBV29-1	many	TRBJ2-5	NA	TGCAGCGTTCCCACGATGGAAGAGACCCAGTACTTC	CSVPTMEETQYF
TRBV7-2	many	TRBJ1-2	NA	TGTGCCAGCAGCTTAGGAGTCTATGGCTACACCTTC	CASSLGVYGYTF
TRBV7-3	many	TRBJ2-2	TRBD1	TGTGCCAGCAGCCAGGACAGGCTGAACACCGGGGAGCTGTTTTTT	CASSQDRLNTGELFF
TRBV20-1	many	TRBJ2-7	NA	TGCAGTGCTACCCCCGGGCACAGGGAGTACTTC	CSATPGHREYF
TRBV6-1	NA	TRBJ2-3	NA	TGTGCCAGCAGACCAACAGGGTTCGGAGATACGCAGTATTTT	CASRPTGFGDTQYF
TRBV3-1	many	TRBJ2-1	TRBD2	TGTGCCAGCAGCCAAGAGCTAGCGGGAGCCTTAGAGCAGTTCTTC	CASSQELAGALEQFF
TRBV28	many	TRBJ1-4	NA	TGTGCCAGCAGTTTAACCAGGCGCATCGTACGGGAAAAACTGTTTTTT	CASSLTRRIVREKLFF
TRBV11-1	many	TRBJ2-1	NA	TGTGCCAGCAGCTACAGGGAAGGCTCCTACAATGAGCAGTTCTTC	CASSYREGSYNEQFF
TRBV14	few	TRBJ2-5	NA	TGTGCCAGCAGCCAAGTGTTTGAGGGGATTTGGGAGACCCAGTACTTC	CASSQVFEGIWETQYF
TRBV20-1	many	TRBJ2-5	TRBD2	TGCAGTGCCAGCCGACTAGCGGGAGCAGAGACCCAGTACTTC	CSASRLAGAETQYF
TRBV2	NA	TRBJ2-5	NA	TGTGCCAGCACCCCACACTTTAGCGGAGGCGGGGAGACCCAGTACTTC	CASTPHFSGGGETQYF
TRBV30	few	TRBJ2-3	NA	TGTGCCTGGGTACCGTTTGCTAGCACAGATACGCAGTATTTT	CAWVPFASTDTQYF
TRBV19	NA	TRBJ1-1	NA	TGTGCCAGTAGTATAACCGGGAGGGGCACTGAAGCTTTCTTT	CASSITGRGTEAFF
TRBV2	NA	TRBJ2-2	NA	TGTGCCAGCAGTCCCGTAGGGGAGGCCGGGGAGCTGTTTTTT	CASSPVGEAGELFF